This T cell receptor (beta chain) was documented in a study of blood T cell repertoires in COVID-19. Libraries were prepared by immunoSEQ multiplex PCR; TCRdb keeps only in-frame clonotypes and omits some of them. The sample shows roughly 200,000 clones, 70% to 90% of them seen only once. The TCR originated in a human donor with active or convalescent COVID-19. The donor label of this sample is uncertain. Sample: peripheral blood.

The CDR3 spells CASSLGRTSGGSHTDTQYF. Written as DNA, the CDR3 is TGTGCCAGCAGCTTAGGTCGGACTAGCGGGGGGTCGCACACAGATACGCAGTATTTT. The chain uses TRBV7-6 and TRBJ2-3; 14 nucleotides agree with TRBD2. The J segment lost 2 bases and the V segment lost 1 base, leaving 8 bases of the junction unmatched. The CDR3 is 19 amino acids. Germline assignment: CDR1 SGHVS and CDR2 FNYEAQ.